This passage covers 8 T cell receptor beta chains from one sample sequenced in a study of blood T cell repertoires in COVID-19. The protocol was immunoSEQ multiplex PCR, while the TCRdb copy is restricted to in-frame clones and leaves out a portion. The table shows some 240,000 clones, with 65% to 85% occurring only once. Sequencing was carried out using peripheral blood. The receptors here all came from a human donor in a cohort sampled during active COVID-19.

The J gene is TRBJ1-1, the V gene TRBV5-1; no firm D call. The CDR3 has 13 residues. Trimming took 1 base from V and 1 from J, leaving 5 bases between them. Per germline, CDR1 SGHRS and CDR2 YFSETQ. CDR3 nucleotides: TGCGCCAGCAGCTTGTCTCGGAACACTGAAGCTTTCTTT. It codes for CASSLSRNTEAFF. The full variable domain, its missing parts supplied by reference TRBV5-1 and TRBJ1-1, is KAGVTQTPRYLIKTRGQQVTLSCSPISGHRSVSWYQQTPGQGLQFLFEYFSETQRNKGNFPGRFSGRQFSNSRSEMNVSTLELGDSALYLCASSLSRNTEAFFGQGTRLTVV.

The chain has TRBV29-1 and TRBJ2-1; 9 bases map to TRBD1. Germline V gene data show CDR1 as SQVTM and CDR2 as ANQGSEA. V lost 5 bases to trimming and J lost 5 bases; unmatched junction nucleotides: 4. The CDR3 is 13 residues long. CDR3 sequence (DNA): TGCAGCGTTAGACAGGGGGGGGACAATGAGCAGTTCTTC. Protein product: CSVRQGGDNEQFF.

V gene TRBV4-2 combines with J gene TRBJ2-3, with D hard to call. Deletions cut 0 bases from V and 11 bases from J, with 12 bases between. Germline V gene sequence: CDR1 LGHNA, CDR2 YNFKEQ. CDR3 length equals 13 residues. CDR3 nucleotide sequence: TGTGCCAGCAGCCAAGATTTACAGCTCGAGCAGTATTTT. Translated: CASSQDLQLEQYF.

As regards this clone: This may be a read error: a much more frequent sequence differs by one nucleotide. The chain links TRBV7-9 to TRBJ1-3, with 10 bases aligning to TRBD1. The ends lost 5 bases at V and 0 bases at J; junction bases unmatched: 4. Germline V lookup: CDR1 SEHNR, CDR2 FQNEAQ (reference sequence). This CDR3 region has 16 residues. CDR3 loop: CASSPGQGPSGNTIYF. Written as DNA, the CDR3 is TGTGCCAGCAGCCCGGGACAGGGGCCCTCTGGAAACACCATATATTTT.

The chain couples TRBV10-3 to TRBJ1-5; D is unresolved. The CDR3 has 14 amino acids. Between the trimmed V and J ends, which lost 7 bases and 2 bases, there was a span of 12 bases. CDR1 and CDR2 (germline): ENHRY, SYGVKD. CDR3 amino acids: CAIKPGTGNQPQHF. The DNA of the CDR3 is TGTGCCATCAAACCTGGTACAGGCAATCAGCCCCAGCATTTT.

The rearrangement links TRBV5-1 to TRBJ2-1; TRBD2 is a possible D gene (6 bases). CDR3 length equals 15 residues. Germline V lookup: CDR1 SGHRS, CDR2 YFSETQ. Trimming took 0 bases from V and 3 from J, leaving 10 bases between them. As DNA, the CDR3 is TGCGCCAGCAGCTTGGCGAATAGCGGCTACAATGAGCAGTTCTTC. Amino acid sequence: CASSLANSGYNEQFF.

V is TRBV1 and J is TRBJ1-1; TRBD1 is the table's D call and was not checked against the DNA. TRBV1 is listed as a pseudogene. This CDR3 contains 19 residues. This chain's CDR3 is CTSSQEVGTGRGVATEAFF. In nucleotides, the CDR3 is TGCACCAGCAGCCAAGAAGTAGGGACAGGACGAGGGGTGGCCACTGAAGCTTTCTTT.

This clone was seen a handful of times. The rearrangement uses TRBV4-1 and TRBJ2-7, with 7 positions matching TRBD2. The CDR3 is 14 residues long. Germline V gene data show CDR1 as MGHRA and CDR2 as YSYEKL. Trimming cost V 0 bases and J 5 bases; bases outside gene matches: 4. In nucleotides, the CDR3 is TGCGCCAGCAGCCAAGATACGGGAGGTGACGAGCAGTACTTC. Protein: CASSQDTGGDEQYF.